This is a list of T cell receptor beta chains from one sample in a study of blood T cells in healthy people across ages. Via MiXCR, TCRdb re-called the 5' RACE reads, giving one row per CDR3 protein. The sample includes approximately 880,000 distinct CDR3 sequences, around 48% seen only once; the top ten take around 15%. The sample taken for sequencing was blood. The source is a man aged 25 to 40 in good health. Each CDR3 is given without its conserved first and last residue.

TRBJ2-3 13 TRBV3-1 ASSPRRHGTDTQY
TRBJ2-1 13 TRBV25-1 ASSESRTSVGEQF
TRBJ2-5 12 TRBV6-1 ASRERGRIETQY
TRBJ2-2 12 TRBV11-1 ASSLNRITGELF
TRBJ2-4 10 TRBV12-3/TRBV12-4 ASSLGGNIQY
TRBJ1-5 13 TRBV6-6 ASSRDRLSNQPQH
TRBJ1-6 13 TRBV10-3 AISEENSYNSPLH
TRBJ2-3 13 TRBV29-1 SVATASGRGDTQY
TRBJ2-1 11 TRBV7-9 ASSLGRGDEQF
TRBJ1-2 11 TRBV20-1 SASNTGGVGYT
TRBJ2-4 12 TRBV9 ASSVGGPKNIQY
NA 13 TRBV15 ATSRGGTGAHEQY
TRBJ2-7 13 TRBV7-9 ASSFGRAPQGVLY
TRBJ2-1 14 TRBV27 ASSLLLAGPHNEQF
TRBJ1-2 12 TRBV18 ASSPPARENGYT
TRBJ2-3 13 TRBV15 ATSRQDGATDTKY
TRBJ2-7 13 TRBV2 ASSPQPTSPYEQY
TRBJ1-6 14 TRBV6-5 ASSYLDGRGGSPLH
TRBJ2-5 15 TRBV28 ASSLSQDQVDQETQY
TRBJ2-3 18 TRBV6-9 ASRPPLGLAKKEPTDTQY
TRBJ1-5 12 TRBV12-3/TRBV12-4 ASSPDRANQPQH
TRBJ2-6 15 TRBV4-3 ASSQQTGASGANVLT
TRBJ2-4 12 TRBV2 ASATDRGYNIQY
TRBJ1-2 12 TRBV27 ASSLGGAGYGYT
TRBJ2-3 14 TRBV4-1 TSSATHTTNTDTQY
TRBJ2-3 14 TRBV4-2 ASSQELAGGGDTQY
TRBJ2-3 13 TRBV6-4 ASSEGLASADTQY